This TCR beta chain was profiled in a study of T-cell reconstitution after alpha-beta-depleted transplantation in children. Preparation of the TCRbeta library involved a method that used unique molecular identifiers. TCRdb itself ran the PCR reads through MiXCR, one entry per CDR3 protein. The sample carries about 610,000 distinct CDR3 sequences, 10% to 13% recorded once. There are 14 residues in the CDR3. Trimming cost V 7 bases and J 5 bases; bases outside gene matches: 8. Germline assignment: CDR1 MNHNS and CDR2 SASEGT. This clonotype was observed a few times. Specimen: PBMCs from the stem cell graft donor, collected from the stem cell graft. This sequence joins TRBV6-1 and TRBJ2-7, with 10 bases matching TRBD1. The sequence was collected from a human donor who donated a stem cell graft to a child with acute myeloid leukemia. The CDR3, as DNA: TGTGCCAGCACCACGGGACAGGGGACCCACGAGCAGTACTTC. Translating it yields CASTTGQGTHEQYF.